This T cell receptor beta chain originates from a study of shared clonotypes between healthy human individuals. Study at large: Per donor, three plates held CD4 naive cells, three held CD4 memory, two held CD8 naive and one held CD8 memory. Whole-study findings and limits: Blood alone was sampled, and tissue repertoires likely differ.

V was pared by 4 bases and J by 4 bases, with 10 bases of the junction left unmatched. The V gene's germline CDR1 is SEHNR and CDR2 FQNEAQ (reference sequence). The CDR3 covers 16 residues. Points on this clone: The antigen remains unidentified.

Method: immunoSEQ multiplex PCR; TCRdb's copy keeps in-frame clones and lacks some. In the table there are approximately 1,000,000 clones, 60% to 85% of which are singletons. The sample was memory CD4+ T cells from PBMCs. The subset is: CD45RA-negative fraction. This receptor was identified in a man aged 18 to 30 in good health. Some clones in this sample may be carry-over from other donors' samples. The rearrangement links TRBV7-9 to TRBJ2-7, with TRBD2 matching over 10 bases. CDR3 sequence: CASSYGAGGPGYEQYF. CDR3 nucleotide sequence: TGTGCCAGCAGCTACGGAGCGGGAGGGCCAGGATACGAGCAGTACTTC.